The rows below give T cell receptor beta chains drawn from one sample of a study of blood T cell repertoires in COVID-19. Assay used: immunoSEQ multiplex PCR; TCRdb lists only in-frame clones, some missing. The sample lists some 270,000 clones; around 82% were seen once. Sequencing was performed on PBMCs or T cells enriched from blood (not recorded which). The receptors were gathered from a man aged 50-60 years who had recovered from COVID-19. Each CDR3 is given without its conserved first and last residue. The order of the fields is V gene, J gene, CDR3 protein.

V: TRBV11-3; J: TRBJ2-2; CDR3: ASSLGFGAPAELF
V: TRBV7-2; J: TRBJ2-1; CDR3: ASSLVSGEQF
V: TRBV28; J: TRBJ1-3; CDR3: ASSNSDGLSGNTIY
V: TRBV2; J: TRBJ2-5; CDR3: ASSLNRASGGKETQY
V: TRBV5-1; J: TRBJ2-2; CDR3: ASSFRENTGELF
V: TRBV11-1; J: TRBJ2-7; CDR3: ASSAPAQYEQY
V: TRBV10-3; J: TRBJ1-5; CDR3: AISLTGTQPQH
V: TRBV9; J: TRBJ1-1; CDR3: ASSELSGRGTGFAEAF
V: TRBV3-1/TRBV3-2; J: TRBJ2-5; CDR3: AVQRGQRTPRDQETQY
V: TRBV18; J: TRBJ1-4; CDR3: ASSPPTGGNEKLF
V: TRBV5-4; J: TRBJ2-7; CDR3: ASSRTSGRALYEQY
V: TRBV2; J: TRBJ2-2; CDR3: ASRALAGLNTGELF
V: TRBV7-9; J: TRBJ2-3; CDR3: ASSPMGVAGGPRDTQY
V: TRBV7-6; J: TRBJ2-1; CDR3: ASSLVSLAGAYNEQF
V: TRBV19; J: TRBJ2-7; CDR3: ASSLDLYIEQY
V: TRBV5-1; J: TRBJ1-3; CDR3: ASSLDISGSGNTIY
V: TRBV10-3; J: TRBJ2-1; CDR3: AISESMRGVEQF
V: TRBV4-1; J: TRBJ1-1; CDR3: ASSQEAGMNTEAF
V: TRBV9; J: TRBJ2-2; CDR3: ASSVVSGANTGELF
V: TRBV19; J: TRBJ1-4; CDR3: ASLDRGLATNEKLF
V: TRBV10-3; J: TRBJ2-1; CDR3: AISESVGGRTEQF
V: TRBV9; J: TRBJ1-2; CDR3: ASSVGEVRRNYGYT
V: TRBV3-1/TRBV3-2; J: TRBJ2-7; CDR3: ASSQLDRRDEQY
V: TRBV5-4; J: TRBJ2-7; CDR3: ASSLEGYEQY
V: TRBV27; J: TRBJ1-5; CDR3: ATRGTGSNQPQH
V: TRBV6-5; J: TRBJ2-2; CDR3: ASTLLNTGELF
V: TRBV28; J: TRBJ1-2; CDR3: ASSTRQGRYT
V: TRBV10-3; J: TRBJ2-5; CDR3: AIRQDRGPQETQY
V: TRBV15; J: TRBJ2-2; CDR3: ATSRVAETGELF
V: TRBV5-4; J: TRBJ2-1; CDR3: ASSHRTAGPGYNEQF
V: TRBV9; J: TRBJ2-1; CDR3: ASSVAGTSVYEQF